This T cell receptor beta chain stems from a study of T-cell memory formation after mild COVID-19. Study results and caveats: Pre-infection memory already had some responding clones, implying cross-reactive memory joined. A second wave expanding day 15 to 37 was CD4+-biased; contracting clones were balanced.

The CDR3 is 15 residues long. V dropped 5 bases and J dropped 0 bases, with 11 bases sitting between them. Germline values: CDR1 MNHEY, CDR2 SVGAGI. TCRdb independently ran MiXCR on the 5' RACE reads; one entry per CDR3 protein. There are roughly 450,000 distinct CDR3 sequences in the sample; about 18% occur only once, and over 9% lies in the top ten. This clonotype was seen more than once but under ten times. The antigen is not known. The genes are TRBV6-5 and TRBJ2-1, with D perhaps TRBD1 (6 bases). The sample comprised PBMCs or a T cell subset sorted from them (not recorded which). The TCR was taken from an adult woman who had mild COVID-19 (a few samples of this study predate the infection). Cell type and time point are not known. The CDR3 is CASSRTGSSYNEQFF. The CDR3 bases are TGTGCCAGCAGTCGCACAGGGAGCTCCTACAATGAGCAGTTCTTC.